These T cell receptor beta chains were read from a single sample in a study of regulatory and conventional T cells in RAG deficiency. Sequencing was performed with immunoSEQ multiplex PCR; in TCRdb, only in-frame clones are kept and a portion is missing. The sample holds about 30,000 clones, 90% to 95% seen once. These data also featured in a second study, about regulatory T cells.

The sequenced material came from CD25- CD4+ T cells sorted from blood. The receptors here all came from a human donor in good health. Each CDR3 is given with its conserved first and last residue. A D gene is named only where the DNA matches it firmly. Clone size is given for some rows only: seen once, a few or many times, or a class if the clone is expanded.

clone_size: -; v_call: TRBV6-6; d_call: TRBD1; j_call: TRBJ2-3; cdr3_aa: CASSFARTGLTDTQYF; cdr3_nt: TGTGCCAGCAGTTTCGCTCGGACAGGCCTCACAGATACGCAGTATTTT
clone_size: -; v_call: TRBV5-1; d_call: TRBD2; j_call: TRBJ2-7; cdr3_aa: CASSSAGTREPGTSLSYEQYF; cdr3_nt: TGCGCCAGCAGCTCTGCCGGGACTAGGGAACCCGGGACTAGCCTATCCTACGAGCAGTACTTC
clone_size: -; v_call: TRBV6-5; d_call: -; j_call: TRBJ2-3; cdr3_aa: CASSQTYTDTQYF; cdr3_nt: TGTGCCAGCAGCCAGACTTACACAGATACGCAGTATTTT
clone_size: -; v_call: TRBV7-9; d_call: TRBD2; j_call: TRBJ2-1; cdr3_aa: CASSLGLAGVNEQFF; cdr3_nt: TGTGCCAGCAGCTTAGGACTAGCGGGGGTCAACGAGCAGTTCTTC
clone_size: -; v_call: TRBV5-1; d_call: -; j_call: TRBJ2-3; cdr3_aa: CASSRDQGGPDTQYF; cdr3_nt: TGCGCCAGCAGCCGCGATCAGGGGGGCCCAGATACGCAGTATTTT
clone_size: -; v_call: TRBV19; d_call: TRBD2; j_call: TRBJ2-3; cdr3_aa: CASSSNGRGGTDTQYF; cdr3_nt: TGTGCCAGTAGTTCCAATGGGAGGGGAGGCACAGATACGCAGTATTTT
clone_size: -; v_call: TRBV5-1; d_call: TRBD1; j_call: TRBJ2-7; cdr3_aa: CASSLDWGQEFYEQYF; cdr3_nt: TGCGCCAGCAGCTTGGACTGGGGACAGGAGTTCTACGAGCAGTACTTC
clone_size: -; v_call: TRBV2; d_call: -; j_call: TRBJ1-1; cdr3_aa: CASSSPGSRTHTEAFF; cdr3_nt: TGTGCCAGCAGTTCCCCGGGGTCCCGGACTCACACTGAAGCTTTCTTT
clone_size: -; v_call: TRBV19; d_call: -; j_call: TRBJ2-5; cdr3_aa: CASRRAQTGQETQYF; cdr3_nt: TGTGCCAGCAGGCGAGCCCAAACTGGCCAAGAGACCCAGTACTTC
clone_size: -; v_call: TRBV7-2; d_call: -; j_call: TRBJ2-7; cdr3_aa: CASSESGTTRGMDEQYF; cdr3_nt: TGTGCCAGCAGTGAATCCGGGACAACCAGAGGGATGGACGAGCAGTACTTC
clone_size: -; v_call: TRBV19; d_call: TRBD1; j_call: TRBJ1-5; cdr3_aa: CASSIGDSSNQPQHF; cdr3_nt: TGTGCCAGTAGTATAGGGGACAGCTCCAATCAGCCCCAGCATTTT
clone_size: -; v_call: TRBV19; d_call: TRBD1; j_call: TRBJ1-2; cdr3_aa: CASSSRDRGIIQDGYTF; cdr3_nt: TGTGCCAGTAGTTCCCGGGACAGGGGGATAATTCAGGATGGCTACACCTTC
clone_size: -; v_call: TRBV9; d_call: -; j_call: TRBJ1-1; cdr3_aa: CASSPTGTNTEAFF; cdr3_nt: TGTGCCAGCAGCCCAACAGGGACGAACACTGAAGCTTTCTTT
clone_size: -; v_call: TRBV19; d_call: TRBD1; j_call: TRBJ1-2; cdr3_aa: CASSEPGTGFPGHTF; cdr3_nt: TGTGCCAGTAGTGAGCCCGGGACAGGGTTTCCTGGCCACACCTTC
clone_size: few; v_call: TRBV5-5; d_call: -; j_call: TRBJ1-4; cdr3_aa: CASSFSSATNEKLFF; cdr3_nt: TGTGCCAGCAGCTTTTCCTCGGCAACTAATGAAAAACTGTTTTTT
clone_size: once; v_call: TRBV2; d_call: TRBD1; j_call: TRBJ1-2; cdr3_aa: CASSGTGYGYTF; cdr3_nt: TGTGCCAGCAGTGGGACAGGCTATGGCTACACCTTC
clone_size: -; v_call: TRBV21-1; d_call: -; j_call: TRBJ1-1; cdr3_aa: CASSKDRAGTEAFF; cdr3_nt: TGTGCCAGCAGCAAGGACAGGGCGGGCACTGAAGCTTTCTTT
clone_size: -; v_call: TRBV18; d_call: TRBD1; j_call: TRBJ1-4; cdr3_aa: CASSVGQGTNEKLFF; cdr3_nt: TGTGCCAGCTCGGTTGGACAGGGAACTAATGAAAAACTGTTTTTT
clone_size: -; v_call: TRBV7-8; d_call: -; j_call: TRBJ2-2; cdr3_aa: CASSRPPGWLFF; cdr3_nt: TGTGCCAGCAGCAGACCCCCAGGGTGGCTGTTTTTT
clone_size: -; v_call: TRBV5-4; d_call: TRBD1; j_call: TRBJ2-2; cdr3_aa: CASTIQGTGELFF; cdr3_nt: TGTGCCAGCACCATACAGGGGACCGGGGAGCTGTTTTTT
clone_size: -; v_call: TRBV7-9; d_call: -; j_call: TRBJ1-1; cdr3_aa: CASSATGRNTEAFF; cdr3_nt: TGTGCCAGCAGCGCAACAGGAAGGAACACTGAAGCTTTCTTT
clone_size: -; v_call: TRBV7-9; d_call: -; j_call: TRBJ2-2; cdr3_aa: CASWLFSSNTGELFF; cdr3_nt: TGTGCCAGCTGGCTTTTCTCATCGAACACCGGGGAGCTGTTTTTT
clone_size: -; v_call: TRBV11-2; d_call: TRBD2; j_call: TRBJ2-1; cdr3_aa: CASRISGTSGLNSYNEQFF; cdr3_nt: TGTGCCAGCAGAATCTCCGGGACTAGCGGACTCAACTCCTACAATGAGCAGTTCTTC
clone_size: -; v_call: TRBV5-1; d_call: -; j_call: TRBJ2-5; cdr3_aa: CASSLDNSYGQYF; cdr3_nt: TGCGCCAGCAGCCTGGACAACTCCTACGGGCAGTACTTC
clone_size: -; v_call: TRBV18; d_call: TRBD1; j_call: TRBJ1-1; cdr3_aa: CASSPAGGNTEAFF; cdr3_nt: TGTGCCAGCTCGCCCGCAGGGGGGAACACTGAAGCTTTCTTT
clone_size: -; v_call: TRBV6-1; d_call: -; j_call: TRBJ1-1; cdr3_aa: CASSERIVGWTEAFF; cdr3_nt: TGTGCCAGCAGTGAAAGAATTGTGGGCTGGACTGAAGCTTTCTTT
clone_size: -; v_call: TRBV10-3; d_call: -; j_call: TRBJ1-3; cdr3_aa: CAITPGSGGGGNTIYF; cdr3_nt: TGTGCCATCACCCCGGGGAGTGGTGGAGGTGGAAACACCATATATTTT
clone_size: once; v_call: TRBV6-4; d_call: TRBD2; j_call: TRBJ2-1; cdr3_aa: CASSDEERGVNEQFF; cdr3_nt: TGTGCCAGCAGTGACGAAGAGCGGGGGGTGAATGAGCAGTTCTTC
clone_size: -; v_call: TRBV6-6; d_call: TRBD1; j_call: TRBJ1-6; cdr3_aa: CASSYATGVSPLHF; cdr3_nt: TGTGCCAGCAGTTACGCGACAGGGGTTTCCCCCCTCCACTTT
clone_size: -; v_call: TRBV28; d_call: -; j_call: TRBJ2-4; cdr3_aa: CASSFPGIAKNIQYF; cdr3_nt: TGTGCCAGCAGTTTCCCCGGGATAGCCAAAAACATTCAGTACTTC
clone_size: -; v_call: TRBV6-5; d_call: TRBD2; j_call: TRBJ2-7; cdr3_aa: CASSGGGANEQYF; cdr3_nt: TGTGCCAGCAGCGGCGGGGGGGCAAACGAGCAGTACTTC
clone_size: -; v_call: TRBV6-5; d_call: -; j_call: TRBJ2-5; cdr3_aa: CASSYGGSQETQYF; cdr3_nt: TGTGCCAGCAGTTACGGGGGCTCCCAAGAGACCCAGTACTTC
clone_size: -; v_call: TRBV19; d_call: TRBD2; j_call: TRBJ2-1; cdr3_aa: CASRTSGGALGQFF; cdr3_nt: TGTGCCAGTCGGACTAGCGGGGGGGCTCTCGGGCAGTTCTTC
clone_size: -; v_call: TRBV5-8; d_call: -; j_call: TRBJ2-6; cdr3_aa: CASSLDYSGANVLTF; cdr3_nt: TGTGCCAGCAGCTTGGACTACTCTGGGGCCAACGTCCTGACTTTC
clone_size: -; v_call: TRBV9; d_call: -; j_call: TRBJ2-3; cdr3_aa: CASSPSPVPRTDTQYF; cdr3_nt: TGTGCCAGCAGCCCTTCACCTGTTCCGAGGACAGATACGCAGTATTTT
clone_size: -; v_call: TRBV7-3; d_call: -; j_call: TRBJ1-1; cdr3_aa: CASSLIRTAGDTEAFF; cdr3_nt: TGTGCCAGCAGCCTGATACGGACAGCCGGGGACACTGAAGCTTTCTTT
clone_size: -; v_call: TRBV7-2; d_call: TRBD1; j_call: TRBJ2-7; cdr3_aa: CASSLRDRGYEQYF; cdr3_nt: TGTGCCAGCAGCCTCCGGGACAGGGGATACGAGCAGTACTTC
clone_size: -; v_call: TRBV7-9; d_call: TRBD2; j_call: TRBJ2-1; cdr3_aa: CASSSGRTSDLNEQFF; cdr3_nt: TGTGCCAGCAGCTCGGGCCGGACTAGTGACCTCAATGAGCAGTTCTTC
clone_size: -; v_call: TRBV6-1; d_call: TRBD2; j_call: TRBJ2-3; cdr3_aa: CASSELAGDTQYF; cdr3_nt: TGTGCCAGCAGTGAGCTAGCGGGGGATACGCAGTATTTT
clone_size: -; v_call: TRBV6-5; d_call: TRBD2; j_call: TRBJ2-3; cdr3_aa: CASGLAGRTDTQYF; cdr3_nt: TGTGCCAGCGGCCTAGCGGGACGTACAGATACGCAGTATTTT
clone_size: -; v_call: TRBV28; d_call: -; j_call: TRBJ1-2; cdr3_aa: CASSETNNYGYTF; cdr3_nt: TGTGCCAGCAGTGAGACTAATAACTATGGCTACACCTTC
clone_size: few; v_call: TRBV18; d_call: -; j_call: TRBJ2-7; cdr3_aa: CASSPNRARYEQYF; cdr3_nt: TGTGCCAGCTCACCCAACAGGGCCAGGTACGAGCAGTACTTC